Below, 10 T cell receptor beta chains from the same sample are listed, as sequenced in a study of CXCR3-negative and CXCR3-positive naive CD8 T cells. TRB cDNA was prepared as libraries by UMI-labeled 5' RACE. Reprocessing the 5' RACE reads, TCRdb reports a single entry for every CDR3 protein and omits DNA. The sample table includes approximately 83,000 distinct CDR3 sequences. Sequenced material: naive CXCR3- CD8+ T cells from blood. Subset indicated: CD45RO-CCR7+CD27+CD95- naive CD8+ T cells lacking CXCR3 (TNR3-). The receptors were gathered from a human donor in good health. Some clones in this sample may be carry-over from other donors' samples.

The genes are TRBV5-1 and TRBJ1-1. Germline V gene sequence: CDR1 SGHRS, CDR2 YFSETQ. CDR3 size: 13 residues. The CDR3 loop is CASSFWGNTEAFF.

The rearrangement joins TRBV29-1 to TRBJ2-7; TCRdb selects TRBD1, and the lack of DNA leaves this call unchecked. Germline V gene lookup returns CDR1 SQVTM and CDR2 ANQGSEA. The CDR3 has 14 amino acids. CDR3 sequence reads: CSVETGVLTYEQYF.

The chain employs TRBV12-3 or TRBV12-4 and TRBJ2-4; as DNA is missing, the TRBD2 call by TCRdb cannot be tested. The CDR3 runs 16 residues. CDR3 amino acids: CASRDGTAAAKNIQYF.

CDR3 in amino acids: CASREQTDTQYF. The rearrangement uses TRBV12-3 or TRBV12-4 and TRBJ2-3. The CDR3 has 12 amino acids.

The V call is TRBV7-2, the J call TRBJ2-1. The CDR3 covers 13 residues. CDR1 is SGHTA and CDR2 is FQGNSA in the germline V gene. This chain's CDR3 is CASSLLGWDEQFF.

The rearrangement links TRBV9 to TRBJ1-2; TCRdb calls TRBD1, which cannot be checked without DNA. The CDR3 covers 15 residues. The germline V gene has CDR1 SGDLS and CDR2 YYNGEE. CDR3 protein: CASSVGQGVFYGYTF.

This chain's CDR3 is CASSPPGTLYEQYF. The chain couples TRBV18 to TRBJ2-7; TCRdb's D gene call, TRBD1, goes unchecked for lack of DNA. Germline V gene lookup returns CDR1 KGHSH and CDR2 LQKENI. The CDR3 covers 14 residues.

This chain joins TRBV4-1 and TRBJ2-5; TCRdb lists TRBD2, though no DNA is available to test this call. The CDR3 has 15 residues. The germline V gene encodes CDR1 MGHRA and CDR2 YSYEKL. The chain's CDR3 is CASSQIRGTRATQYF.

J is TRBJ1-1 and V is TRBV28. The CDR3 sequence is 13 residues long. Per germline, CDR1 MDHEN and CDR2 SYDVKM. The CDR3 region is CASSFGVETEAFF.

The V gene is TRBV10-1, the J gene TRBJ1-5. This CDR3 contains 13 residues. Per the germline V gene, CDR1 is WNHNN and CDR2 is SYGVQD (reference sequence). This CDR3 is CARTKGFLKPQHF.